The entry that follows covers one T cell receptor (beta chain) sequence. One junction end disagrees with the germline gene, perhaps due to a read error. These data come from a study of molecular identifiers for immune sequencing clone quantification. With listed TCR primers and previously described methods, bulk TCR libraries were prepared. TCRdb re-called the PCR reads through MiXCR, storing one row per CDR3 protein. The sample has around 460,000 distinct CDR3 sequences; approximately 25% are singletons. Germline lookup yields CDR1 SGHAT and CDR2 FQNNGV. This CDR3 contains 16 residues. The gene calls are TRBV11-2 and TRBJ2-5; possible D gene TRBD2, 7 bases. The sequence was collected from a human donor in good health. Some libraries in this study had Jurkat cell RNA spiked in. The sample was naive CD8+ T cells from blood, with Jurkat cell RNA spiked in. Sample subset: FACS-sorted CD8+CD4-CCR7+CD45RA+ naive T cells. As DNA, the CDR3 is TGTGCCAGCAGCCCCCCATATGAGGGGGGGAAAGAGACCCAGTCCTTC. Protein product: CASSPPYEGGKETQSF.